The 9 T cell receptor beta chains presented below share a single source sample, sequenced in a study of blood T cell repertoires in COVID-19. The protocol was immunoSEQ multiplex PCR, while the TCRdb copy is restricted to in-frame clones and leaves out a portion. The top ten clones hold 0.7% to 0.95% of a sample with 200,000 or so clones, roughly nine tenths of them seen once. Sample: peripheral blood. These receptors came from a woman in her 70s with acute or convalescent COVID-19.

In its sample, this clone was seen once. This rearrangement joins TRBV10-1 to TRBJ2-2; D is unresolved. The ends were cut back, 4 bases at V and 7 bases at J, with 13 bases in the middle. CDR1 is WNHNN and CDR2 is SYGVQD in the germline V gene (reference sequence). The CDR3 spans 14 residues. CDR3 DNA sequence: TGCGCCAGCAGTGGGGCCCTAAGGAACGGGGAGCTGTTTTTT. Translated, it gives CASSGALRNGELFF.

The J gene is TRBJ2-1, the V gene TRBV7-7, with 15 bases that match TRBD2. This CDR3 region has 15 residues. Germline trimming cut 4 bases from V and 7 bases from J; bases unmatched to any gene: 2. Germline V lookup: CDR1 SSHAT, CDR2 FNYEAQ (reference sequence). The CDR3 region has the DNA TGTGCCAGCAGCTCGGGACTAGCGGGAGGAAATGAGCAGTTCTTC. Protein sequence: CASSSGLAGGNEQFF.

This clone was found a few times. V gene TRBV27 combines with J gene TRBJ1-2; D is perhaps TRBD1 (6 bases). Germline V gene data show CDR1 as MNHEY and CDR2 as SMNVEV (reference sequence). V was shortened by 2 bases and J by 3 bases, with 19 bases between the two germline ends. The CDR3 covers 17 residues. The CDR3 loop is CASSLNPAQGSYYGYTF. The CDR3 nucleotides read TGTGCCAGCAGTTTAAACCCCGCCCAGGGGTCCTACTATGGCTACACCTTC.

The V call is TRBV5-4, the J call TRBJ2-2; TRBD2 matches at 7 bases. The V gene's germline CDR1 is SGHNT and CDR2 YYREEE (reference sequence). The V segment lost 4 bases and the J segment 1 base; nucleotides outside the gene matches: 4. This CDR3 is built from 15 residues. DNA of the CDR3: TGTGCCAGCAGCGTGGGGGGGGAGAACACCGGGGAGCTGTTTTTT. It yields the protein CASSVGGENTGELFF.

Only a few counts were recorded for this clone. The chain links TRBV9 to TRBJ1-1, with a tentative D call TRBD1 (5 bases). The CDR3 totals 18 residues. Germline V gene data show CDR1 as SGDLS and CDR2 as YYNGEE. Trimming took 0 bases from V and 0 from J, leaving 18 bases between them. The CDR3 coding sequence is TGTGCCAGCAGCGTAGCTGCAGGGCCGCAGGTAATGAACACTGAAGCTTTCTTT. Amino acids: CASSVAAGPQVMNTEAFF.

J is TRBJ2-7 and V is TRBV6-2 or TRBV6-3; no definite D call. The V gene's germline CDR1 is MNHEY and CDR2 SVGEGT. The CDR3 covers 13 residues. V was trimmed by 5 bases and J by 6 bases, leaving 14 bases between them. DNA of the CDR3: TGTGCCAGCAGTAAGTGGAGTACTCTCGAGCAGTACTTC. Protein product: CASSKWSTLEQYF.

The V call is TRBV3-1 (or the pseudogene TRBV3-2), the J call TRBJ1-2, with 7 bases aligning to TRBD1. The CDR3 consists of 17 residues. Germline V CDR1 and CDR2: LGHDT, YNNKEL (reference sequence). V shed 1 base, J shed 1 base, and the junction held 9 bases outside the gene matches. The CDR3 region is CASSQVLGTVFNYGYTF. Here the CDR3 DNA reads TGTGCCAGCAGCCAAGTCCTCGGGACAGTCTTTAACTATGGCTACACCTTC.

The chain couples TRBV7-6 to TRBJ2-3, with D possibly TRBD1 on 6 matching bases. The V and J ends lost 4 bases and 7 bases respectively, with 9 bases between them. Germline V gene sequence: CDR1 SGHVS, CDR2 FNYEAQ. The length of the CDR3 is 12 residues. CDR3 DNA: TGTGCCAGCAGCTCTCAGGGGAATACGCAGTATTTT. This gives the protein CASSSQGNTQYF.

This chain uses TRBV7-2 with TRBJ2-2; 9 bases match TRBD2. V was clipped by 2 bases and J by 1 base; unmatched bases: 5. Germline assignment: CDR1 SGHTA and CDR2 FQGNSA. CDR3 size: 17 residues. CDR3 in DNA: TGTGCCAGCAGCTTATTTTCTAGCGGGATGAACACCGGGGAGCTGTTTTTT. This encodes CASSLFSSGMNTGELFF. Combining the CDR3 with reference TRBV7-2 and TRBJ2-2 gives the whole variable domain GAGVSQSPSNKVTEKGKDVELRCDPISGHTALYWYRQSLGQGLEFLIYFQGNSAPDKSGLPSDRFSAERTGGSVSTLTIQRTQQEDSAVYLCASSLFSSGMNTGELFFGEGSRLTVL.